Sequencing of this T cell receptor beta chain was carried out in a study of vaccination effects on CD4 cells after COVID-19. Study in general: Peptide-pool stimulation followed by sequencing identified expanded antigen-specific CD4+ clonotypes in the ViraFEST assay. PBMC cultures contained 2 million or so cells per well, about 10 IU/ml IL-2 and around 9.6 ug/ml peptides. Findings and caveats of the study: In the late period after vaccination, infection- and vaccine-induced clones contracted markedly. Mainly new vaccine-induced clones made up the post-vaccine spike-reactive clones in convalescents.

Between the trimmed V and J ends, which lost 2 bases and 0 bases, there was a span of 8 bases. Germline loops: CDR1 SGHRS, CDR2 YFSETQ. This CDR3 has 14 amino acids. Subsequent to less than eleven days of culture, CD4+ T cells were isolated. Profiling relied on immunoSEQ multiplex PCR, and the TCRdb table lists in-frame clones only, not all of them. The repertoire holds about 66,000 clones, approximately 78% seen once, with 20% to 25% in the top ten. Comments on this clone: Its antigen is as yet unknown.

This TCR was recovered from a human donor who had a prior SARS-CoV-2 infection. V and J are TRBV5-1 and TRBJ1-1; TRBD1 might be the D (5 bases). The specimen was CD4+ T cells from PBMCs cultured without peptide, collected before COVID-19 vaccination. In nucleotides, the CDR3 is TGCGCCAGCAGCTTCGACAGCATGAACACTGAAGCTTTCTTT. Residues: CASSFDSMNTEAFF.